The source of this T cell receptor (beta chain) is a study of shared clonotypes between healthy human individuals. Germline V CDR1 and CDR2: MDHEN, SYDVKM. This CDR3 is 13 amino acids long. The germline V and J ends were trimmed by 2 bases and 3 bases, with 8 bases remaining between them. The naive CD8 fraction comprised CD45RO-negative cells positively selected for CCR7 and excluded terminally differentiated effector memory CD45RA+ cells. Study donors comprised healthy, HIV-negative adults devoid of recent acute infection or vaccination. Concerning this clone itself: The antigen is unknown.

Whole-study findings and limits: Across subsets, estimated richness was generally greater for naive than for memory populations.

Assay used: immunoSEQ multiplex PCR; TCRdb lists only in-frame clones, some missing. The sample carries roughly 2.1 million clones, approximately 94% recorded once. The clonotype was recovered from a man aged 18 to 30 in good health. Some clones in this sample may be carry-over from other donors' samples. Source material: naive CD8+ T cells from PBMCs. The V and J genes are TRBV28 and TRBJ2-7; D is ambiguous. The CDR3: CASSLLPSYEQYF. As DNA, the CDR3 is TGTGCCAGCAGTTTACTCCCCAGCTACGAGCAGTACTTC.